This TCR beta chain emerged from a study of Ad26.COV2.S vaccination and SARS-CoV-2 variants. About this clone itself: Its matching antigen is unknown.

Regarding the study as a whole: Vaccine and placebo groups showed comparable non-spike TCR breadth.

Sample treatment: some 20 received Ad26.COV2.S at low or high dose, single or two shots; several received placebo; per-sample allocation not given. Vaccine and placebo recipients were sampled on day 63 after the first injection. This vaccine is an Ad26 vector that expresses the Wuhan-strain SARS-CoV-2 spike. Sequencing used immunoSEQ multiplex PCR; TCRdb keeps in-frame clones, though not all of them. The data hold around 300,000 clones, with 70% to 90% observed a single time. The specimen was peripheral blood, collected in a trial of Ad26.COV2.S vaccine versus placebo. The clonotype comes from a person aged 18-60 years who received the Ad26.COV2.S COVID-19 vaccine or a placebo.

The CDR3: CAIGRKNKQFF. CDR3 in DNA: TGTGCCATCGGGAGGAAAAATAAGCAGTTCTTC. The chain carries TRBV10-3 and TRBJ2-1; the D gene is possibly TRBD2 (6 bases). The germline V gene has CDR1 ENHRY and CDR2 SYGVKD. Trimming cost V 8 bases and J 11 bases, with 13 bases left between them. CDR3 size: 11 residues.